One and the same sample provided the 29 T cell receptor beta chains below, sequenced in a study of monozygotic twins with cystic fibrosis. Here immunoSEQ multiplex PCR was the method, and the copy in TCRdb shows in-frame clones only, minus some. The sample includes over 30,000 clones, more than 60% of them seen just once. The sequencing sample was made of blood. All receptors derive from a girl between 5 and 17 years old with cystic fibrosis.

This chain's CDR3 is CASKTGTAYNEQFF. CDR3 in DNA: TGTGCCAGTAAAACCGGGACAGCATACAATGAGCAGTTCTTC. V gene TRBV19 combines with J gene TRBJ2-1; 7 bases are shared with TRBD1. The CDR3 runs 14 residues. CDR1 LNHDA and CDR2 SQIVND come from the germline V gene (reference sequence). Trimming at V came to 7 bases and at J to 4 bases, leaving 7 bases not matched to a gene.

This clone was seen only once. The rearrangement links TRBV5-8 to TRBJ2-1, with D tentatively TRBD2 (6 bases). Germline assignment: CDR1 SGHTS and CDR2 YDEGEE. The germline V and J ends were trimmed by 1 base and 3 bases, with 14 bases remaining between them. The CDR3 is made up of 16 amino acids. The CDR3 coding sequence is TGTGCCAGCAGCTTGTTAGGACGGCGGGGCTACAATGAGCAGTTCTTC. This gives the protein CASSLLGRRGYNEQFF.

This sequence joins TRBV15 and TRBJ2-7; D remains ambiguous. This CDR3 has 13 amino acids. Germline-derived CDR1 and CDR2 are LNHNV and YYDKDF (reference sequence). V was pared by 5 bases and J by 3 bases, with 11 bases between. This CDR3 is CATSPPAVYEQYF. DNA of the CDR3: TGTGCCACCAGCCCCCCCGCGGTCTACGAGCAGTACTTC.

This chain connects TRBV9 to TRBJ2-1, with TRBD2 matching 10 bases. The CDR3 is 16 residues long. Germline-derived CDR1 and CDR2 are SGDLS and YYNGEE. V was clipped by 3 bases and J by 8 bases; unmatched bases: 11. CDR3 coding DNA: TGTGCCAGCAGCGCCGAAACTAGCGGGGTTTGGGATGAGCAGTTCTTC. It yields the protein CASSAETSGVWDEQFF.

The chain joins TRBV5-1 to TRBJ1-1; TRBD1 matches at 9 bases. The CDR3 extends over 15 amino acids. The V and J ends lost 1 base and 1 base, in that order; junction bases with no gene match: 2. CDR1 SGHRS and CDR2 YFSETQ come from the germline V gene. In nucleotides, the CDR3 is TGCGCCAGCAGCTTGTACAGGGGGCCGAACACTGAAGCTTTCTTT. It specifies CASSLYRGPNTEAFF.

The chain combines TRBV7-2 with TRBJ2-7; the D is unclear. The CDR3 totals 15 residues. V dropped 5 bases and J dropped 4 bases, with 18 bases sitting between them. Germline V gives CDR1 SGHTA, CDR2 FQGNSA. The CDR3 loop is CASSLSVWEVYEQYF. For the CDR3, the DNA is TGTGCCAGCAGCCTTTCCGTGTGGGAAGTGTACGAGCAGTACTTC.

V usage is TRBV10-3 and J usage is TRBJ1-1; D remains ambiguous. The CDR3 has 14 amino acids. The V and J ends lost 1 base and 4 bases respectively, with 10 bases between them. Germline CDR1 is ENHRY and CDR2 is SYGVKD. The CDR3 loop reads CAISEFQGSTEAFF. In nucleotides, the CDR3 is TGTGCCATCAGTGAGTTTCAAGGGAGCACTGAAGCTTTCTTT.

The chain has TRBV27 and TRBJ1-2; no reliable D call. Germline values: CDR1 MNHEY, CDR2 SMNVEV (reference sequence). The CDR3 length is 14 residues. The V and J ends lost 2 bases and 2 bases respectively, with 9 bases between them. The chain's CDR3 is CASSLNGQNYGYTF. CDR3 sequence (DNA): TGTGCCAGCAGTTTAAATGGGCAGAACTATGGCTACACCTTC.

The chain links TRBV7-2 to TRBJ2-2; 16 nucleotides line up with TRBD2. CDR3 length: 16 residues. V trimming: 4 bases; J trimming: 5 bases; junction bases outside the gene matches: 1. In germline, CDR1 is SGHTA, CDR2 FQGNSA. The chain's CDR3 is CASSWGLAGGTGELFF. The CDR3 DNA reads TGTGCCAGCAGCTGGGGACTAGCGGGAGGGACCGGGGAGCTGTTTTTT.

This chain uses TRBV6-1 with TRBJ2-7; no clear D. Trimming stripped 3 bases from V and 3 bases from J, with 9 bases between. Germline V lookup: CDR1 MNHNS, CDR2 SASEGT. CDR3 length: 13 residues. The CDR3 DNA follows: TGTGCCAGCAGTGATAACCCGCACTACGAGCAGTACGTC. This translates into CASSDNPHYEQYV.

The CDR3 DNA is TGTGCCAGCAGTTACGGTGGGGTGGGAGGGCCGAATGAGCAGTTCTTC. Translating gives CASSYGGVGGPNEQFF. V gene TRBV6-5 combines with J gene TRBJ2-1; the match to TRBD2 covers 7 bases. The CDR3 runs 16 residues. The junction had 11 bases not matched to a gene; V was cut back by 2 bases and J by 7 bases. Germline V CDR1 and CDR2: MNHEY, SVGAGI.

The V gene is TRBV6-6, the J gene TRBJ1-2; D is unresolved. Trimming cost V 1 base and J 0 bases, with 9 bases left between them. Germline CDR1 MNHNY, CDR2 SVGAGI (reference sequence). This CDR3 contains 15 residues. CDR3 sequence (DNA): TGTGCCAGCAGTTACTTGTCAGTGGCTAACTATGGCTACACCTTC. Amino acids: CASSYLSVANYGYTF.

This chain links TRBV5-1 with TRBJ2-7; D remains ambiguous. This CDR3 is 13 amino acids long. Trimming shortened V by 0 bases and J by 4 bases, and 8 bases separated the two germline ends. The V gene's germline CDR1 is SGHRS and CDR2 YFSETQ. The CDR3 nucleotides are TGCGCCAGCAGCTTGGGTGAGCGTTACGAGCAGTACTTC. This translates into CASSLGERYEQYF.

This clone was detected a few times. For the CDR3, the DNA is TGTGCCAGCAGCTGGGGGGACGGGATAGGAGAGACCCAGTACTTC. Its protein is CASSWGDGIGETQYF. The chain has TRBV7-8 and TRBJ2-5; tentatively, D is TRBD2 (6 bases). The V gene's germline CDR1 is SGHVS and CDR2 FQNEAQ. Trimming removed 4 bases from V and 4 bases from J, with 16 bases in between. CDR3 length equals 15 residues.

The gene calls are TRBV7-2 and TRBJ2-3, with a weak D call TRBD2 (6 bases). Germline CDR1 reads SGHTA; CDR2 reads FQGNSA. Trimming took off 5 bases at V and 7 bases at J, with 16 bases between the two ends. The length of the CDR3 is 14 residues. CDR3 residues: CASSQGTAPNTQYF. The CDR3 DNA reads as TGTGCCAGCAGCCAAGGGACTGCCCCGAATACGCAGTATTTT.

This clone was observed a handful of times. The chain links TRBV18 to TRBJ2-5, with TRBD2 matching over 12 bases. Trimming took 3 bases from V and 5 from J; bases not matched to a gene: 4. This CDR3 spans 15 amino acids. Germline V lookup: CDR1 KGHSH, CDR2 LQKENI. The CDR3 nucleotides read TGTGCCAGCTCACCTGGACTAGCGGGACACGAGACCCAGTACTTC. Its translation: CASSPGLAGHETQYF.

This clone was counted only a few times. This chain joins TRBV25-1 and TRBJ2-7; 11 bases match TRBD2. The CDR3 runs to 15 residues. Germline values: CDR1 MGHDK, CDR2 SYGVNS. The trim removed 6 bases at V and 1 base at J, leaving 5 bases unmatched. CDR3 bases: TGTGCCAGCAGCCGACTAGCGGGATCTTCCTACGAGCAGTACTTC. The encoded protein is CASSRLAGSSYEQYF.

V is TRBV2 and J is TRBJ2-1; TRBD2 matches at 8 bases. The CDR3 is made up of 14 amino acids. The junction had 7 bases not matched to a gene; V was cut back by 5 bases and J by 7 bases. Germline CDR1 is SNHLY and CDR2 is FYNNEI. CDR3 nucleotide sequence: TGTGCCAGCAGTCTCAGCGGGAGCGGAAATGAGCAGTTCTTC. Amino acid sequence: CASSLSGSGNEQFF.

The chain employs TRBV5-6 and TRBJ2-7; D gene uncertain. This CDR3 comprises 16 residues. Germline CDR1 SGHDT, CDR2 YYEEEE. Trimming took 2 bases from V and 2 from J, leaving 17 bases between them. The CDR3 nucleotides read TGTGCCAGCAGCTTATCGGCCGGGTCGGTAGCCTACGAGCAGTACTTC. Translation: CASSLSAGSVAYEQYF.

The chain recombines TRBV5-1 with TRBJ2-1; D possibly corresponds to TRBD2 (5 bases). The ends were cut back, 5 bases at V and 5 bases at J, with 11 bases in the middle. Per germline, CDR1 SGHRS and CDR2 YFSETQ. The CDR3 sequence is 13 residues long. The CDR3: CASRGGRHNEQFF. CDR3 DNA sequence: TGCGCCAGCAGAGGCGGGCGACACAATGAGCAGTTCTTC.

The V call is TRBV4-1, the J call TRBJ2-3; 11 bases fit TRBD2. The CDR3 runs to 17 residues. Per germline, CDR1 MGHRA and CDR2 YSYEKL. V dropped 3 bases and J dropped 6; count of bases not matched to a gene: 11. The CDR3 spells CASSHAIAGGPSDTQYF. The CDR3 DNA follows: TGCGCCAGCAGCCACGCAATAGCGGGAGGGCCGTCTGATACGCAGTATTTT.

This rearrangement joins TRBV20-1 to TRBJ2-7, with unresolved D. This CDR3 comprises 11 residues. Germline V gene sequence: CDR1 DFQATT, CDR2 SNEGSKA (reference sequence). Trimming pared 4 bases from V and 5 bases from J, leaving 9 bases between. CDR3 coding DNA: TGCAGTGCTACCCAGGAGAACGAGCAGTACTTC. Translation gives CSATQENEQYF.

The chain uses TRBV5-6 and TRBJ2-7, with TRBD2 matching over 11 bases. The length of the CDR3 is 15 residues. Germline values: CDR1 SGHDT, CDR2 YYEEEE. The V segment lost 1 base and the J segment 6 bases; nucleotides outside the gene matches: 6. Here the CDR3 reads CASSLFASGRPEQYV. The CDR3 coding sequence is TGTGCCAGCAGCTTGTTCGCTAGCGGGAGGCCCGAGCAGTACGTC.

This clone came up a few times. V and J are TRBV7-9 and TRBJ1-1; D possibly corresponds to TRBD1 (5 bases). The V gene lost 7 bases and the J gene lost 0 bases, with 21 bases spanning the gap. The CDR3 spans 17 residues. The V gene's germline CDR1 is SEHNR and CDR2 FQNEAQ (reference sequence). CDR3: CASTGSGRAQMNTEAFF. In nucleotides, the CDR3 is TGTGCCAGCACCGGGTCGGGCAGGGCTCAGATGAACACTGAAGCTTTCTTT.

This clone was detected only a few times. The chain couples TRBV7-2 to TRBJ1-5; TRBD1 aligns across 8 bases. V shed 3 bases and J 4 bases; nucleotides not matched to a gene: 2. Germline assignment: CDR1 SGHTA and CDR2 FQGNSA. The CDR3 runs to 14 residues. The CDR3 sequence is CASSLWDRNQPQHF. CDR3 nucleotide sequence: TGTGCCAGCAGCTTGTGGGACAGGAATCAGCCCCAGCATTTT.

The gene calls are TRBV29-1 and TRBJ1-2, with a tentative D call TRBD1 (5 bases). Germline V gene data show CDR1 as SQVTM and CDR2 as ANQGSEA. The CDR3 extends over 13 amino acids. The V end was cut by 7 bases, the J end by 8 bases, with 20 bases between. The CDR3 sequence is CSARDQATLGYTF. In DNA, the CDR3 is TGCAGCGCCCGGGACCAAGCGACATTAGGCTACACCTTC.

This chain joins TRBV19 and TRBJ1-3; D may be TRBD1 (6 bases). The CDR3 is 15 amino acids. V was trimmed by 4 bases and J by 0 bases, leaving 10 bases between them. Germline lookup yields CDR1 LNHDA and CDR2 SQIVND (reference sequence). CDR3 coding DNA: TGTGCCAGTAGTAGCGACAGGAACTCTGGAAACACCATATATTTT. This encodes CASSSDRNSGNTIYF.

The chain joins TRBV5-6 to TRBJ1-1, with TRBD1 matching 10 bases. This CDR3 spans 15 amino acids. Trimming at V came to 0 bases and at J to 4 bases, leaving 3 bases not matched to a gene. Per the germline V gene, CDR1 is SGHDT and CDR2 is YYEEEE. The CDR3 reads CASSLGGTGVTEAFF. The CDR3 DNA sequence: TGTGCCAGCAGCTTGGGAGGGACAGGGGTCACTGAAGCTTTCTTT.

The chain combines TRBV5-1 with TRBJ1-2; 7 bases line up with TRBD1. The germline gives CDR1 SGHRS, CDR2 YFSETQ. J was trimmed by 8 bases and V by 4 bases; bases with no gene match: 8. The CDR3 has 13 amino acids. The CDR3 region has the DNA TGCGCCAGCAGCACTGGGGACAGCTTAGGCTACACCTTC. Encoded protein: CASSTGDSLGYTF.